The 7 T cell receptor beta chains presented below share a single source sample, sequenced in a study of Ad26.COV2.S vaccination and SARS-CoV-2 variants. The treatment denotes: some 19 received Ad26.COV2.S at low or high dose, single or two shots; 5 received placebo; per-sample allocation not given. Collection of the samples took place on day 63 after the first injection of vaccine or placebo. Profiling relied on immunoSEQ multiplex PCR, and the TCRdb table lists in-frame clones only, not all of them. This repertoire shows 380,000 or so clones, around 82% found once; its top ten account for around 7.3%. The specimen comprised peripheral blood, sampled in a trial of Ad26.COV2.S vaccine versus placebo. The receptors originated from a person between 18 and 60 years old who received the Ad26.COV2.S COVID-19 vaccine or a placebo.

The chain combines TRBV27 with TRBJ1-6; D uncertain. The germline gives CDR1 MNHEY, CDR2 SMNVEV (reference sequence). Trimming stripped 6 bases from V and 4 bases from J, with 13 bases between. CDR3 length: 15 residues. CDR3 protein: CASRPPYSYNSPLHF. CDR3 coding DNA: TGTGCCAGCAGGCCGCCTTATAGTTATAATTCACCCCTCCACTTT.

This chain links TRBV6-5 with TRBJ1-3; weak D call: TRBD1 (6 bases). The CDR3 covers 15 residues. Germline CDR1 reads MNHEY; CDR2 reads SVGAGI. V was cut by 6 bases and J by 0 bases, with 12 bases left in between. Here the CDR3 reads CASSPDRSSGNTIYF. CDR3 nucleotides: TGTGCCAGCAGCCCCGACAGGAGCTCTGGAAACACCATATATTTT.

The chain carries TRBV4-3 and TRBJ2-2; D remains ambiguous. V was clipped by 0 bases and J by 1 base, with 21 bases between them. Germline-derived CDR1 and CDR2 are LGHNA and YSLEER. This CDR3 has 20 amino acids. The CDR3 coding sequence is TGCGCCAGCAGCCAAGAAGGGAACACAAAGGCCTATCGGAACACCGGGGAGCTGTTTTTT. Translating it yields CASSQEGNTKAYRNTGELFF.

In this sample, this clone turned up once. J is TRBJ1-3 and V is TRBV6-5; D ambiguous. Trimming left V 5 bases short and J 8 bases short, with 16 bases between. The CDR3 loop spans 14 amino acids. Germline V gene sequence: CDR1 MNHEY, CDR2 SVGAGI. The CDR3 sequence: CASSPAGPEDTIYF. The CDR3 DNA reads as TGTGCCAGCAGTCCTGCAGGTCCGGAGGACACCATATATTTT.

The chain carries TRBV7-9 and TRBJ2-5; 8 bases fit TRBD1. The V gene end was trimmed by 7 bases and the J gene end by 5 bases; junction bases not matched to a gene: 9. This CDR3 spans 14 amino acids. Germline V gene sequence: CDR1 SEHNR, CDR2 FQNEAQ (reference sequence). CDR3 residues: CASTFPTGAETQYF. CDR3 sequence (DNA): TGTGCCAGCACCTTTCCGACAGGGGCCGAGACCCAGTACTTC. Based on the CDR3 plus reference TRBV7-9 and TRBJ2-5, the full variable domain is DTGVSQNPRHKITKRGQNVTFRCDPISEHNRLYWYRQTLGQGPEFLTYFQNEAQLEKSRLLSDRFSAERPKGSFSTLEIQRTEQGDSAMYLCASTFPTGAETQYFGPGTRLLVL.

This rearrangement joins TRBV6-5 to TRBJ1-3, with 9 bases that match TRBD1. This CDR3 has 14 residues. CDR1 is MNHEY, CDR2 SVGAGI, per germline. After removal of 4 bases from V and 4 bases from J, the junction contained 2 bases not matched to a gene. The CDR3 loop reads CASSSQGAGNTIYF. Written as DNA, the CDR3 is TGTGCCAGCAGTTCACAGGGGGCGGGAAACACCATATATTTT.

The V gene is TRBV3-1 (or the pseudogene TRBV3-2), the J gene TRBJ1-5; D is possibly TRBD1 (6 bases). This CDR3 region has 13 residues. Trimming pared 2 bases from V and 7 bases from J, leaving 9 bases between. The germline V gene has CDR1 LGHDT and CDR2 YNNKEL (reference sequence). As DNA, the CDR3 is TGTGCCAGCAGCCAACAGGGGCAACAGCCCCAGCATTTT. Protein product: CASSQQGQQPQHF.